Below are 25 T cell receptor beta chains sequenced from a single sample in a study of blood T cell repertoires in COVID-19. Only in-frame clones appear in the TCRdb table, and some are missing; sequencing was by immunoSEQ multiplex PCR. The profile shows 210,000 or so clones, 80% to 85% of them singletons. The specimen was peripheral blood. The receptors shown here come from a human donor in a cohort sampled during active COVID-19.

The genes are TRBV5-1 and TRBJ2-1; 11 bases agree with TRBD2. The germline CDR1 and CDR2 sequences are SGHRS and YFSETQ. This CDR3 has 15 amino acids. Unmatched junction bases numbered 12, after V lost 7 bases and J lost 9 bases. The CDR3 region is CASRQVAGGPAEQFF. The DNA for the CDR3 is TGCGCCAGCCGACAAGTAGCGGGAGGGCCCGCTGAGCAGTTCTTC.

The chain couples TRBV18 to TRBJ1-3; D is uncertain. Germline assignment: CDR1 KGHSH and CDR2 LQKENI. The CDR3 spans 14 residues. Deletions cut 3 bases from V and 0 bases from J, with 6 bases between. The CDR3 region is CASSPSLSGNTIYF. CDR3 in DNA: TGTGCCAGCTCACCGAGCCTCTCTGGAAACACCATATATTTT.

This clone was seen a few times. The chain recombines TRBV6-2 or TRBV6-3 with TRBJ2-3; 8 nucleotides align to TRBD2. The V gene's germline CDR1 is MNHEY and CDR2 SVGEGT. This CDR3 comprises 17 residues. The ends lost 2 bases at V and 0 bases at J; junction bases unmatched: 7. Here the CDR3 reads CASSYPSGRVSTDTQYF. The CDR3 DNA sequence: TGTGCCAGCAGTTACCCCAGCGGGAGAGTTAGCACAGATACGCAGTATTTT.

The rearrangement links TRBV6-1 to TRBJ2-7; TRBD2 is a possible D gene (5 bases). This CDR3 region has 16 residues. The V and J ends lost 2 bases and 2 bases respectively, with 16 bases between them. The V gene's germline CDR1 is MNHNS and CDR2 SASEGT. The CDR3 DNA sequence: TGTGCCAGCAGTGAAATCGGCAGGCGGGCCACCTACGAGCAGTACTTC. It is translated as CASSEIGRRATYEQYF.

This clone was seen only once. The chain employs TRBV25-1 and TRBJ1-2, with a weak D call TRBD1 (5 bases). The ends were cut back, 2 bases at V and 7 bases at J, with 14 bases in the middle. The V gene's germline CDR1 is MGHDK and CDR2 SYGVNS. The CDR3 is 14 residues long. The CDR3 DNA follows: TGTGCCAGCAGTGAAATCGGAAGGGGCGCTGGCTACACCTTC. Its translation is CASSEIGRGAGYTF.

This clone has just a few counts. This CDR3 reads CASSPEGTSYEQYF. CDR3 sequence (DNA): TGTGCCAGCTCACCGGAGGGGACCTCCTACGAGCAGTACTTC. The chain combines TRBV18 with TRBJ2-7, with D tentatively TRBD2 (6 bases). Germline CDR1 reads KGHSH; CDR2 reads LQKENI. The CDR3 length is 14 residues. Trimming cost V 3 bases and J 0 bases, with 9 bases left between them.

The V call is TRBV4-3, the J call TRBJ2-6; TRBD1 matches 7 bases. This CDR3 has 16 residues. J lost 2 bases, V lost 3 bases, and 4 bases had no gene match. Germline-derived CDR1 and CDR2 are LGHNA and YSLEER. As DNA, the CDR3 is TGCGCCAGCAGCCAGGATACAGGGGCTGGGGCCAACGTCCTGACTTTC. It is translated as CASSQDTGAGANVLTF.

V and J are TRBV7-2 and TRBJ1-1, with 7 bases fitting TRBD1. CDR3 length: 16 residues. Per germline, CDR1 SGHTA and CDR2 FQGNSA. Germline trimming cut 2 bases from V and 1 base from J; bases unmatched to any gene: 7. This chain's CDR3 is CASSLSTGVRNTEAFF. In DNA, the CDR3 is TGTGCCAGCAGCTTAAGCACAGGGGTACGGAACACTGAAGCTTTCTTT. The full variable domain, in which reference TRBV7-2 and TRBJ1-1 provide the parts outside the CDR3, is GAGVSQSPSNKVTEKGKDVELRCDPISGHTALYWYRQSLGQGLEFLIYFQGNSAPDKSGLPSDRFSAERTGGSVSTLTIQRTQQEDSAVYLCASSLSTGVRNTEAFFGQGTRLTVV.

This chain uses TRBV4-1 with TRBJ2-1, with 7 bases matching TRBD2. V dropped 0 bases and J dropped 2; count of bases not matched to a gene: 10. The CDR3 extends over 18 amino acids. CDR1 is MGHRA, CDR2 YSYEKL, per germline. The CDR3 bases are TGCGCCAGCAGCCAAGATAGCAGGACTAGTATCCCCTACAATGAGCAGTTCTTC. Residues: CASSQDSRTSIPYNEQFF.

The rearrangement joins TRBV9 to TRBJ2-7, with 9 bases lining up with TRBD1. With 1 base clipped from V and 6 bases from J, the junction kept 2 bases outside the gene matches. Germline CDR1 and CDR2: SGDLS and YYNGEE. There are 13 residues in the CDR3. The chain's CDR3 is CASSVSTGGEQYF. The CDR3 bases are TGTGCCAGCAGCGTATCGACAGGGGGCGAGCAGTACTTC.

The chain employs TRBV7-9 and TRBJ1-3; D uncertain. Trimming took 5 bases from V and 2 from J, leaving 16 bases between them. CDR1 is SEHNR, CDR2 FQNEAQ, per germline (reference sequence). The CDR3 has 16 residues. As DNA, the CDR3 is TGTGCCAGCAGCCCCACGACTCTCACGACTGGAAACACCATATATTTT. Protein product: CASSPTTLTTGNTIYF. Variable domain in full (rest from reference TRBV7-9 and TRBJ1-3): DTGVSQNPRHKITKRGQNVTFRCDPISEHNRLYWYRQTLGQGPEFLTYFQNEAQLEKSRLLSDRFSAERPKGSFSTLEIQRTEQGDSAMYLCASSPTTLTTGNTIYFGEGSWLTVV.

V and J are TRBV28 and TRBJ2-7, with D tentatively TRBD1 (5 bases). Germline CDR1 is MDHEN and CDR2 is SYDVKM. The V and J ends lost 7 bases and 7 bases respectively, with 23 bases between them. This CDR3 is built from 15 residues. The CDR3 bases are TGTGCCAGCATCCAGGGAAGGGCAGGGCTACGGGAGCAGTACTTC. As protein: CASIQGRAGLREQYF.

V usage is TRBV19 and J usage is TRBJ2-7, with 13 nucleotides matching TRBD2. Trimming cost V 2 bases and J 4 bases; bases outside gene matches: 14. Germline-derived CDR1 and CDR2 are LNHDA and SQIVND (reference sequence). The CDR3 loop spans 19 amino acids. CDR3 amino acids: CASSIRPNSLAGGLYEQYF. Here the CDR3 DNA reads TGTGCCAGTAGTATAAGGCCGAACTCACTAGCGGGAGGGCTGTACGAGCAGTACTTC.

The gene calls are TRBV28 and TRBJ2-2; no firm D call. The CDR3 covers 13 residues. The V end was cut by 7 bases, the J end by 1 base, with 7 bases between. From germline, CDR1 is MDHEN and CDR2 SYDVKM. CDR3 amino acids: CASTTVNTGELFF. In nucleotides, the CDR3 is TGTGCCAGCACCACGGTGAACACCGGGGAGCTGTTTTTT.

The CDR3 loop reads CASSLYRGAFPSGGYTF. CDR3 nucleotide sequence: TGTGCCAGCAGCTTATATCGGGGTGCATTCCCCTCTGGTGGCTACACCTTC. This sequence joins TRBV11-2 and TRBJ1-2; D not resolved. Germline-derived CDR1 and CDR2 are SGHAT and FQNNGV. The CDR3 is made up of 17 amino acids. V was shortened by 2 bases and J by 7 bases, with 23 bases between the two germline ends.

The J gene is TRBJ2-7, the V gene TRBV5-5, with 7 bases that match TRBD2. Germline CDR1 reads SGHKS; CDR2 reads YYEKEE (reference sequence). Losses at the gene ends were 4 bases for V and 4 bases for J; bases not matched to a gene: 14. The CDR3 contains 16 residues. CDR3 DNA: TGTGCCAGCAGCACGGGAGGAGGGACGGTGACTTACGAGCAGTACTTC. Translation: CASSTGGGTVTYEQYF.

This chain uses TRBV30 with TRBJ1-6; no clear D. Trimming cost V 4 bases and J 0 bases, with 16 bases left between them. Germline V gene data show CDR1 as GTSNPN and CDR2 as SVGIG (reference sequence). CDR3 length: 17 amino acids. The DNA of the CDR3 is TGTGCCTGGATCTTACAGACTGGGAGCTCCTATAATTCACCCCTCCACTTT. As protein: CAWILQTGSSYNSPLHF. The variable domain in full, with the rest retrieved from reference TRBV30 and TRBJ1-6, is SQTIHQWPATLVQPVGSPLSLECTVEGTSNPNLYWYRQAAGRGLQLLFYSVGIGQISSEVPQNLSASRPQDRQFILSSKKLLLSDSGFYLCAWILQTGSSYNSPLHFGNGTRLTVT.

This chain connects TRBV5-4 to TRBJ2-1; 9 bases agree with TRBD2. The CDR3 extends over 17 amino acids. The trim removed 1 base at V and 0 bases at J, leaving 5 bases unmatched. Germline V gene sequence: CDR1 SGHNT, CDR2 YYREEE (reference sequence). The CDR3 DNA is TGTGCCAGCAGCTTGTCCGCTAGCGGGGCCTCCTACAATGAGCAGTTCTTC. Its protein is CASSLSASGASYNEQFF. Based on the CDR3 plus reference TRBV5-4 and TRBJ2-1, the full variable domain is ETGVTQSPTHLIKTRGQQVTLRCSSQSGHNTVSWYQQALGQGPQFIFQYYREEENGRGNFPPRFSGLQFPNYSSELNVNALELDDSALYLCASSLSASGASYNEQFFGPGTRLTVL.

The chain combines TRBV19 with TRBJ2-1; 7 nucleotides align to TRBD2. Germline values: CDR1 LNHDA, CDR2 SQIVND (reference sequence). The J segment lost 0 bases and the V segment lost 7 bases, leaving 3 bases of the junction unmatched. The CDR3 contains 14 residues. The CDR3 reads CASILAASYNEQFF. CDR3 coding DNA: TGTGCCAGTATTCTAGCGGCCTCCTACAATGAGCAGTTCTTC.

The rearrangement uses TRBV5-1 and TRBJ2-7, with unresolved D. Trimming left V 2 bases short and J 0 bases short, with 6 bases between. The germline V gene has CDR1 SGHRS and CDR2 YFSETQ. The CDR3 extends over 13 amino acids. CDR3 nucleotide sequence: TGCGCCAGCAGCTTCGGTCTCTCCTACGAGCAGTACTTC. Encoded protein: CASSFGLSYEQYF.

The chain uses TRBV30 and TRBJ2-7; 7 bases align to TRBD1. Germline V CDR1 and CDR2: GTSNPN, SVGIG (reference sequence). V dropped 3 bases and J dropped 4; count of bases not matched to a gene: 6. This CDR3 is built from 13 residues. The CDR3: CAWRPHRGYEQYF. DNA for the CDR3: TGTGCCTGGAGACCCCACAGGGGTTACGAGCAGTACTTC.

The chain employs TRBV6-1 and TRBJ2-1, with D possibly TRBD2 on 6 matching bases. V was clipped by 2 bases and J by 7 bases, with 9 bases between them. The length of the CDR3 is 13 residues. The V gene's germline CDR1 is MNHNS and CDR2 SASEGT. CDR3 loop: CASSERGGNEQFF. The CDR3 bases are TGTGCCAGCAGTGAAAGGGGAGGAAATGAGCAGTTCTTC.

There are a few counts of this clone. The chain carries TRBV2 and TRBJ1-4, with D perhaps matching TRBD1 (6 bases). V was shortened by 6 bases and J by 6 bases, with 14 bases between the two germline ends. This CDR3 is 14 amino acids long. Germline CDR1 SNHLY, CDR2 FYNNEI. CDR3 in amino acids: CASSPTGFDEKLFF. The CDR3 DNA is TGTGCCAGCAGCCCAACAGGGTTTGATGAAAAACTGTTTTTT. The full variable domain, with the rest looked up from reference TRBV2 and TRBJ1-4, is EPEVTQTPSHQVTQMGQEVILRCVPISNHLYFYWYRQILGQKVEFLVSFYNNEISEKSEIFDDQFSVERPDGSNFTLKIRSTKLEDSAMYFCASSPTGFDEKLFFGSGTQLSVL.

Only one count was recorded for this clone. This chain uses TRBV4-3 with TRBJ2-4; a weak D match, TRBD1 (6 bases). The ends were cut back, 0 bases at V and 12 bases at J, with 15 bases in the middle. The CDR3 is 14 residues long. The germline CDR1 and CDR2 sequences are LGHNA and YSLEER. CDR3 region: CASSQDAQRGSQYF. CDR3 nucleotide sequence: TGCGCCAGCAGCCAAGATGCCCAGAGGGGGTCTCAGTACTTC.

V usage is TRBV7-3 and J usage is TRBJ2-2; 7 bases are a match to TRBD1. Unmatched junction bases numbered 6, after V lost 2 bases and J lost 0 bases. The CDR3 runs 17 residues. Germline V gene lookup returns CDR1 SGHTA and CDR2 FQGTGA. The CDR3 bases are TGTGCCAGCAGCTTAGCCGGGACAGTCACGAACACCGGGGAGCTGTTTTTT. Protein product: CASSLAGTVTNTGELFF.